These 32 T cell receptor beta chains came from one sample sequenced in a study of shared clonotypes between healthy human individuals. Assay: immunoSEQ multiplex PCR; the TCRdb copy retains only in-frame clones and omits some. The sample comprises around 1.9 million clones, 80% to 95% of which are singletons, and more than 1.5% rests with the top ten. Naive CD8 cells, CD45RO-negative and positively selected for CCR7, excluded terminally differentiated effector memory CD45RA+ cells. Sequencing input: naive CD8+ T cells from PBMCs. The source is a man aged 18 to 30 in good health. Some clones in this sample may be carry-over from other donors' samples.

The chain recombines TRBV15 with TRBJ2-2, with D unresolved. CDR3 length: 15 amino acids. Trimming stripped 0 bases from V and 0 bases from J, with 5 bases between. CDR1 and CDR2 (germline): LNHNV, YYDKDF (reference sequence). The CDR3 sequence is CATSRDNPNTGELFF. As DNA, the CDR3 is TGTGCCACCAGCAGAGACAACCCGAACACCGGGGAGCTGTTTTTT.

This chain links TRBV5-5 with TRBJ2-1; tentative D call: TRBD1 (6 bases). Germline V lookup: CDR1 SGHKS, CDR2 YYEKEE (reference sequence). V was trimmed by 0 bases and J by 4 bases, leaving 8 bases between them. The CDR3 consists of 14 residues. The CDR3 here is CASSLGQAYNEQFF. The CDR3, as DNA: TGTGCCAGCAGCTTGGGACAGGCATACAATGAGCAGTTCTTC.

The chain couples TRBV6-1 to TRBJ2-7; no definite D call. Deletions cut 4 bases from V and 6 bases from J, with 13 bases between. Germline CDR1 reads MNHNS; CDR2 reads SASEGT. This CDR3 has 13 amino acids. CDR3 residues: CASSAVSVPEQYF. DNA for the CDR3: TGTGCCAGCAGTGCGGTTTCGGTACCCGAGCAGTACTTC.

A word on this clone: Other DNA sequences in the sample encode the same CDR3. The rearrangement joins TRBV27 to TRBJ1-5; 9 nucleotides line up with TRBD1. This CDR3 contains 13 residues. Germline V CDR1 and CDR2: MNHEY, SMNVEV (reference sequence). J lost 4 bases, V lost 6 bases, and 1 base had no gene match. The CDR3 nucleotides read TGTGCCAGCAGGGACAGGGGTAATCAGCCCCAGCATTTT. Amino acids: CASRDRGNQPQHF.

J is TRBJ2-5 and V is TRBV6-6, with D possibly being TRBD1 (5 bases). Germline V gene sequence: CDR1 MNHNY, CDR2 SVGAGI (reference sequence). V was shortened by 7 bases and J by 5 bases, with 20 bases between the two germline ends. This CDR3 has 15 amino acids. DNA for the CDR3: TGTGCCAGCATGAGGCAGGGAAATTTGGTGGAGACCCAGTACTTC. It codes for CASMRQGNLVETQYF.

The chain uses TRBV11-3 and TRBJ2-7; no clear D. This CDR3 region has 13 residues. Germline V gives CDR1 SGHNT, CDR2 YENEEA. With 3 bases removed from V and 5 bases from J, the gap between germline ends came to 11 bases. Here the CDR3 DNA reads TGTGCCAGCAGCTTGGATATGTGGAACGAGCAGTACTTC. This translates into CASSLDMWNEQYF.

The CDR3 DNA is TGTGCCAGCAGGCCGGGGACAGGAACCGGGGAGCTGTTTTTT. It specifies CASRPGTGTGELFF. The chain carries TRBV7-3 and TRBJ2-2; 8 nucleotides align to TRBD1. This CDR3 is built from 14 residues. With V trimmed by 6 bases and J by 5 bases, 5 bases remained unmatched. From germline, CDR1 is SGHTA and CDR2 FQGTGA.

The gene calls are TRBV27 and TRBJ2-7; D call uncertain. Trimming shortened V by 5 bases and J by 0 bases, and 14 bases separated the two germline ends. CDR1 is MNHEY, CDR2 SMNVEV, per germline (reference sequence). CDR3 length: 15 amino acids. CDR3 bases: TGTGCCAGCAGTCCGACTTTAACCTTCTCCTACGAGCAGTACTTC. Encoded protein: CASSPTLTFSYEQYF.

Comments on this clone: Other DNA sequences from this sample encode an identical CDR3 as well. The chain uses TRBV27 and TRBJ2-7; 7 bases are a match to TRBD2. Germline CDR1 reads MNHEY; CDR2 reads SMNVEV (reference sequence). This CDR3 is built from 14 residues. Unmatched junction bases numbered 4, after V lost 3 bases and J lost 2 bases. CDR3 sequence: CASSFGGGAYEQYF. The CDR3 DNA reads as TGTGCCAGCAGTTTCGGGGGAGGGGCCTACGAGCAGTACTTC.

This chain links TRBV6-5 with TRBJ2-1, with unresolved D. CDR1 is MNHEY and CDR2 is SVGAGI in the germline V gene. This CDR3 is built from 15 residues. V lost 0 bases, J lost 3 bases, and 9 bases lay in between. CDR3 loop: CASSYSINVYNEQFF. The CDR3, as DNA: TGTGCCAGCAGTTACTCGATAAACGTCTACAATGAGCAGTTCTTC.

Regarding this clone: This sample also contains other DNA sequences that code for the same CDR3. The V and J genes are TRBV28 and TRBJ2-7; a possible D gene is TRBD2 (5 bases). CDR3 length: 13 residues. The ends were cut back, 5 bases at V and 3 bases at J, with 11 bases in the middle. The germline V gene has CDR1 MDHEN and CDR2 SYDVKM. The CDR3 DNA follows: TGTGCCAGCAGTCCGGGTGAGGGCTACGAGCAGTACTTC. Protein sequence: CASSPGEGYEQYF. The full variable domain, completed using reference TRBV28 and TRBJ2-7, is DVKVTQSSRYLVKRTGEKVFLECVQDMDHENMFWYRQDPGLGLRLIYFSYDVKMKEKGDIPEGYSVSREKKERFSLILESASTNQTSMYLCASSPGEGYEQYFGPGTRLTVT.

This chain uses TRBV2 with TRBJ2-1, with D unclear. Germline CDR1 and CDR2: SNHLY and FYNNEI. The CDR3 extends over 15 amino acids. V gave up 6 bases and J gave up 1 base, with 13 bases separating them. The DNA of the CDR3 is TGTGCCAGCAGCGACAAGGTTGGGTCCTACAATGAGCAGTTCTTC. Protein product: CASSDKVGSYNEQFF.

The chain joins TRBV27 to TRBJ2-7; 9 nucleotides agree with TRBD2. From germline, CDR1 is MNHEY and CDR2 SMNVEV (reference sequence). The CDR3 consists of 17 residues. The ends lost 6 bases at V and 1 base at J; junction bases unmatched: 13. Here the CDR3 reads CASRPTTGLAFSYEQYF. The CDR3 bases are TGTGCCAGCAGACCCACCACCGGACTAGCGTTTTCCTACGAGCAGTACTTC.

CDR3 protein: CASQRGGYYNEQFF. For the CDR3, the DNA is TGTGCCAGCCAGCGGGGGGGTTATTACAATGAGCAGTTCTTC. The chain combines TRBV7-9 with TRBJ2-1; TRBD2 aligns across 10 bases. Germline CDR1 reads SEHNR; CDR2 reads FQNEAQ (reference sequence). The CDR3 runs to 14 residues. V lost 8 bases, J lost 4 bases, and 5 bases stayed unmatched.

V gene TRBV28 combines with J gene TRBJ2-1; 8 nucleotides line up with TRBD2. Germline V gives CDR1 MDHEN, CDR2 SYDVKM. The CDR3 runs to 14 residues. Losses at the gene ends were 6 bases for V and 8 bases for J; bases not matched to a gene: 9. In DNA form, the CDR3 reads TGTGCCAGCAGCTTAGCGGGAAGAGGGGATGAGCAGTTCTTC. Amino acid sequence: CASSLAGRGDEQFF. Full variable domain (outside the CDR3, taken from reference TRBV28 and TRBJ2-1): DVKVTQSSRYLVKRTGEKVFLECVQDMDHENMFWYRQDPGLGLRLIYFSYDVKMKEKGDIPEGYSVSREKKERFSLILESASTNQTSMYLCASSLAGRGDEQFFGPGTRLTVL.

J is TRBJ2-1 and V is TRBV15; D is perhaps TRBD2 (6 bases). Looked up from germline, CDR1 is LNHNV and CDR2 is YYDKDF (reference sequence). The CDR3 is 17 amino acids. Trimming removed 0 bases at V and 4 bases at J, with 16 bases between. The CDR3 DNA follows: TGTGCCACCAGCAGAGATGGGGGAGGTCTAGCGTACAATGAGCAGTTCTTC. Translating it yields CATSRDGGGLAYNEQFF.

The genes are TRBV27 and TRBJ2-7, with unresolved D. The germline gives CDR1 MNHEY, CDR2 SMNVEV (reference sequence). The CDR3 spans 11 residues. V was clipped by 5 bases and J by 3 bases, with 5 bases between them. The CDR3 nucleotides are TGTGCCAGCAGTATCTTCTACGAGCAGTACTTC. This sequence encodes CASSIFYEQYF.

This chain links TRBV4-1 with TRBJ2-7; 9 bases fit TRBD2. The junction had 12 bases not matched to a gene; V was cut back by 3 bases and J by 3 bases. The germline CDR1 and CDR2 sequences are MGHRA and YSYEKL. The CDR3 covers 17 residues. Here the CDR3 DNA reads TGCGCCAGCAGCCAGTTCGTGGCGGGAGGGCACCACTACGAGCAGTACTTC. As protein: CASSQFVAGGHHYEQYF.

The rearrangement joins TRBV16 to TRBJ2-4, with unresolved D. V was clipped by 1 base and J by 8 bases, with 6 bases between them. CDR1 is KGHSY and CDR2 is FQNENV in the germline V gene. The CDR3 is 12 residues long. The CDR3 DNA sequence: TGTGCCAGCAGCCAATATCTCGACATTCAGTACTTC. Its protein is CASSQYLDIQYF.

The count of this clone is one. The V gene is TRBV10-3, the J gene TRBJ1-2; no definite D call. CDR3 length equals 15 residues. V lost 3 bases, J lost 4 bases, and 15 bases lay in between. Per germline, CDR1 ENHRY and CDR2 SYGVKD. The CDR3 DNA follows: TGTGCCATCAGTGAAACTAAACAGAGGAGCTATGGCTACACCTTC. Protein: CAISETKQRSYGYTF.

The chain is built from TRBV11-2 and TRBJ2-3; D is perhaps TRBD1 (7 bases). Trimming cost V 5 bases and J 2 bases, with 23 bases left between them. The germline CDR1 and CDR2 sequences are SGHAT and FQNNGV. The CDR3 extends over 18 amino acids. The CDR3 sequence: CASSPQGGSGFSTDTQYF. The CDR3 bases are TGTGCCAGCAGCCCGCAGGGGGGAAGCGGGTTTTCCACAGATACGCAGTATTTT. Combining the CDR3 with reference TRBV11-2 and TRBJ2-3 gives the whole variable domain EAGVAQSPRYKIIEKRQSVAFWCNPISGHATLYWYQQILGQGPKLLIQFQNNGVVDDSQLPKDRFSAERLKGVDSTLKIQPAKLEDSAVYLCASSPQGGSGFSTDTQYFGPGTRLTVL.

The chain recombines TRBV5-8 with TRBJ2-2; 11 nucleotides agree with TRBD2. The CDR3 consists of 17 residues. Trimming cost V 4 bases and J 7 bases; bases outside gene matches: 12. Looked up from germline, CDR1 is SGHTS and CDR2 is YDEGEE. As DNA, the CDR3 is TGTGCCAGCAGCGGAGCCGGGACTAGCGGACCCAACGGGGAGCTGTTTTTT. This translates into CASSGAGTSGPNGELFF. The full variable domain, its missing parts supplied by reference TRBV5-8 and TRBJ2-2, is EAGVTQSPTHLIKTRGQQATLRCSPISGHTSVYWYQQALGLGLQFLLWYDEGEERNRGNFPPRFSGRQFPNYSSELNVNALELEDSALYLCASSGAGTSGPNGELFFGEGSRLTVL.

This clone was observed a single time. V and J are TRBV4-1 and TRBJ2-1, with 9 bases identical to TRBD2. Germline CDR1 and CDR2: MGHRA and YSYEKL. The length of the CDR3 is 18 residues. The V and J ends lost 2 bases and 6 bases, in that order; junction bases with no gene match: 14. CDR3 in DNA: TGCGCCAGCAGCCAATGGCTAGCGGGAAGATCACCAAGCAATGAGCAGTTCTTC. Translating it yields CASSQWLAGRSPSNEQFF.

The V and J genes are TRBV13 and TRBJ2-1; 7 positions agree with TRBD1. Trimming took 1 base from V and 4 from J; bases not matched to a gene: 4. The germline V gene has CDR1 PRHDT and CDR2 FYEKMQ (reference sequence). The CDR3 spans 15 residues. The CDR3 region is CASSLVRDRYNEQFF. CDR3 DNA: TGTGCCAGCAGCTTAGTAAGGGACAGATACAATGAGCAGTTCTTC.

V and J are TRBV7-8 and TRBJ2-1; no reliable D call. This CDR3 contains 15 residues. Per the germline V gene, CDR1 is SGHVS and CDR2 is FQNEAQ. Deletions cut 5 bases from V and 5 bases from J, with 16 bases between. CDR3 residues: CASSTHEKVDNEQFF. The CDR3 DNA reads TGTGCCAGCAGCACCCACGAGAAGGTCGACAATGAGCAGTTCTTC. The variable domain in full, with the rest retrieved from reference TRBV7-8 and TRBJ2-1, is GAGVSQSPRYKVAKRGQDVALRCDPISGHVSLFWYQQALGQGPEFLTYFQNEAQLDKSGLPSDRFFAERPEGSVSTLKIQRTQQEDSAVYLCASSTHEKVDNEQFFGPGTRLTVL.

The chain joins TRBV6-5 to TRBJ2-7; D is unresolved. This CDR3 is 12 amino acids long. V gave up 8 bases and J gave up 0 bases, with 8 bases separating them. Germline V CDR1 and CDR2: MNHEY, SVGAGI. Here the CDR3 reads CASGSNSYEQYF. CDR3 DNA: TGTGCCAGCGGCTCCAACTCCTACGAGCAGTACTTC.

This clone was recorded only once. The V and J genes are TRBV6-1 and TRBJ2-1; D unclear. Deletions cut 7 bases from V and 0 bases from J, with 10 bases between. Germline V CDR1 and CDR2: MNHNS, SASEGT. The CDR3 contains 14 residues. The DNA for the CDR3 is TGTGCCAGCACGTACTTCCCCTCCTACAATGAGCAGTTCTTC. Protein product: CASTYFPSYNEQFF.

The gene calls are TRBV11-2 and TRBJ2-7; no definite D call. The ends were cut back, 1 base at V and 7 bases at J, with 17 bases in the middle. The CDR3 loop spans 15 amino acids. Germline values: CDR1 SGHAT, CDR2 FQNNGV. As DNA, the CDR3 is TGTGCCAGCAGCTTAGGTAAGGGCCCCTCGGCGGAGCAGTACTTC. This translates into CASSLGKGPSAEQYF.

The J gene is TRBJ2-3, the V gene TRBV27, with TRBD2 matching over 8 bases. The germline V gene has CDR1 MNHEY and CDR2 SMNVEV (reference sequence). The CDR3 consists of 19 residues. The junction had 20 bases not matched to a gene; V was cut back by 2 bases and J by 7 bases. The DNA for the CDR3 is TGTGCCAGCAGTTTACCTGGGGTCGGCAGACTAGCGACCCCGAATACGCAGTATTTT. It codes for CASSLPGVGRLATPNTQYF.

The V call is TRBV6-1, the J call TRBJ2-2; 11 bases fit TRBD2. This CDR3 has 18 residues. The V gene's germline CDR1 is MNHNS and CDR2 SASEGT. The J segment lost 8 bases and the V segment lost 6 bases, leaving 17 bases of the junction unmatched. Here the CDR3 DNA reads TGTGCCAGCAGCGAACTAGCGGGAGTGTCTTACGGCGGAGGGGAGCTGTTTTTT. Translation: CASSELAGVSYGGGELFF.

This clone was seen once. This sequence joins TRBV6-5 and TRBJ2-7; TRBD1 is a possible D gene (6 bases). Germline CDR1 reads MNHEY; CDR2 reads SVGAGI. Trimming took 4 bases from V and 2 from J, leaving 15 bases between them. This CDR3 is 15 amino acids long. CDR3 in DNA: TGTGCCAGCAGTTTCTCCCCGGGACAAACCTACGAGCAGTACTTC. Translated, it gives CASSFSPGQTYEQYF.

This clone is a singleton in its sample. The chain recombines TRBV6-6 with TRBJ2-7; TRBD2 matches at 11 bases. The junction had 7 bases not matched to a gene; V was cut back by 2 bases and J by 4 bases. This CDR3 region has 16 residues. Germline lookup yields CDR1 MNHNY and CDR2 SVGAGI (reference sequence). The CDR3 DNA reads TGTGCCAGCAGTTACACTCGGACTAGCGGGCAGTACGAGCAGTACTTC. Translated, it gives CASSYTRTSGQYEQYF.